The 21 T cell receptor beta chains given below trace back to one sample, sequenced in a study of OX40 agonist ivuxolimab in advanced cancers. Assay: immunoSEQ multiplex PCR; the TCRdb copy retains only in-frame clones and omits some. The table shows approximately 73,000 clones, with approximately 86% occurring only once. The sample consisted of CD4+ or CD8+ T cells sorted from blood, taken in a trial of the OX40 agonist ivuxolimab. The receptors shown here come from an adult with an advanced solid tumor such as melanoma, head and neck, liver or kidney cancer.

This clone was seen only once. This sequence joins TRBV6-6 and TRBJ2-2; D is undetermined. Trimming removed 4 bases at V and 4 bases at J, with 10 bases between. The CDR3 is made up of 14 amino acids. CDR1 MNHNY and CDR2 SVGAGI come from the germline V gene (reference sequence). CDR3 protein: CASSSGHRTGELFF. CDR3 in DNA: TGTGCCAGCAGTTCGGGTCATCGCACCGGGGAGCTGTTTTTT.

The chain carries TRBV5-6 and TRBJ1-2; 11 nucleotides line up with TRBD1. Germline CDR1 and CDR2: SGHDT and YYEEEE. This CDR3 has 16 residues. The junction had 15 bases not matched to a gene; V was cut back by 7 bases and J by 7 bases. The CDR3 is CASSPRTGGAMSGYTF. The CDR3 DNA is TGTGCCAGCTCCCCCCGGACAGGGGGCGCAATGAGTGGCTACACCTTC.

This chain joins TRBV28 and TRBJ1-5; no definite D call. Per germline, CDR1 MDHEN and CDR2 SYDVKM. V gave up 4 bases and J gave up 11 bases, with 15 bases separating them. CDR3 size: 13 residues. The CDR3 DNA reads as TGTGCCAGCAGTTCCCCGACGGGTTCGGCCCAGCATTTT. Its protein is CASSSPTGSAQHF.

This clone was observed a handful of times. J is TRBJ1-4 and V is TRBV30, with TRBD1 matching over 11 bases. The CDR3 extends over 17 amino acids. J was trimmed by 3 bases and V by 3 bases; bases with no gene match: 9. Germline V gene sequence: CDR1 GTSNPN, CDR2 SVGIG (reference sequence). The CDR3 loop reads CAWRGDRGFTANEKLFF. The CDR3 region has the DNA TGTGCCTGGAGAGGGGACAGGGGGTTCACGGCTAATGAAAAACTGTTTTTT.

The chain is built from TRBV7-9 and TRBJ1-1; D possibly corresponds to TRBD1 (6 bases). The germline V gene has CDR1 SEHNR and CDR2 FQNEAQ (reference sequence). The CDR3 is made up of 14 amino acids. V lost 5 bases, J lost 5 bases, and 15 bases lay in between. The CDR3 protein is CASSLQGFDTEAFF. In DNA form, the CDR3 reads TGTGCCAGCAGCCTACAGGGATTCGATACTGAAGCTTTCTTT.

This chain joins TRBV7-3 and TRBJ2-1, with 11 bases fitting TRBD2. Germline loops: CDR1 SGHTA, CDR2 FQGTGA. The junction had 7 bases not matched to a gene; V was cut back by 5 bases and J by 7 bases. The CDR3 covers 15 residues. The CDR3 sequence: CASSATGTSGNEQFF. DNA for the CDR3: TGTGCCAGCAGCGCTACCGGGACTAGCGGAAATGAGCAGTTCTTC.

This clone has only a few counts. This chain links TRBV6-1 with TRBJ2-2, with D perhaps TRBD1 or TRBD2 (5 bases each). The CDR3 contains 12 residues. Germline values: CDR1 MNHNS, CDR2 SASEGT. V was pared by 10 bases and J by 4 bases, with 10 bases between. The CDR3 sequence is CATGLSTGELFF. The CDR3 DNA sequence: TGTGCCACGGGGCTGTCCACCGGGGAGCTGTTTTTT.

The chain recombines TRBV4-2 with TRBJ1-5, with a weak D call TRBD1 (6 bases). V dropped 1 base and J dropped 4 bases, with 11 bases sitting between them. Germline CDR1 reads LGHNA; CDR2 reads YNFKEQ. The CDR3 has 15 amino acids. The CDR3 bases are TGTGCCAGCAGCCAAGGACAAACAGGGAATCAGCCCCAGCATTTT. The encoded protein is CASSQGQTGNQPQHF.

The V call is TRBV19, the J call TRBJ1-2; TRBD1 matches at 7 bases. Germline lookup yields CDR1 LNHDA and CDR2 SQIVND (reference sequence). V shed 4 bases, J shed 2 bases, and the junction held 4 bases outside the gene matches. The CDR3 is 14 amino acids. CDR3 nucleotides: TGTGCCAGTAGTAAAGGGACAGAGAACTATGGCTACACCTTC. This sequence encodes CASSKGTENYGYTF.

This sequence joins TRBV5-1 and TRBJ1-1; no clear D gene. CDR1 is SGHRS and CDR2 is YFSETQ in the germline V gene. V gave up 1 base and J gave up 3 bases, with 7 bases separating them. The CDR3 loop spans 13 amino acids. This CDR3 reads CASSLTSHTEAFF. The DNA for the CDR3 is TGCGCCAGCAGCTTGACCAGTCACACTGAAGCTTTCTTT.

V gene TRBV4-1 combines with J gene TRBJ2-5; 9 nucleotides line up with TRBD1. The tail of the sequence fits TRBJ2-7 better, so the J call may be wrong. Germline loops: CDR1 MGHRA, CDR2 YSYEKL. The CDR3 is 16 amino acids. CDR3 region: CASSQDRTGASYEQYF. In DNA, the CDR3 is TGCGCCAGCAGCCAAGATAGGACAGGGGCTTCCTACGAGCAGTACTTC.

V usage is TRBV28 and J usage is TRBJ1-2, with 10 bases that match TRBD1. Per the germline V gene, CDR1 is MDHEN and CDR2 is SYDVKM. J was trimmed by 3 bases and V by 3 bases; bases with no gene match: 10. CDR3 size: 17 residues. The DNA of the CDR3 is TGTGCCAGCAGTTTTGTCTTGGCCGGACAGGGGGACTATGGCTACACCTTC. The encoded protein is CASSFVLAGQGDYGYTF.

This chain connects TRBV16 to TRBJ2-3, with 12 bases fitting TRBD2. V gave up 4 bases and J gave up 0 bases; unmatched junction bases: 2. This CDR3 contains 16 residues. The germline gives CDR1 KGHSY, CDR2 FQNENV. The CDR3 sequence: CASSRGTSGSTDTQYF. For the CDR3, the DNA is TGTGCCAGCAGCCGAGGGACTAGCGGGAGCACAGATACGCAGTATTTT. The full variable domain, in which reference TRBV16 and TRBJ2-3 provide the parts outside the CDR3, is GEEVAQTPKHLVRGEGQKAKLYCAPIKGHSYVFWYQQVLKNEFKFLISFQNENVFDETGMPKERFSAKCLPNSPCSLEIQATKLEDSAVYFCASSRGTSGSTDTQYFGPGTRLTVL.

The CDR3 is CASSLRGTEFF. CDR3 bases: TGTGCCAGCAGTTTAAGGGGGACGGAGTTCTTC. This rearrangement joins TRBV27 to TRBJ2-1; tentative D call: TRBD1 (6 bases). CDR3 length: 11 amino acids. V was trimmed by 2 bases and J by 14 bases, leaving 10 bases between them. Looked up from germline, CDR1 is MNHEY and CDR2 is SMNVEV (reference sequence).

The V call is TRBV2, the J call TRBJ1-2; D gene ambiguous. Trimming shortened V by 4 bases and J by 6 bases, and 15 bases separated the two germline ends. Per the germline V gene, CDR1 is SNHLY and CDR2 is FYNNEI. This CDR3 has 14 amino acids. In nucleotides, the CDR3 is TGTGCCAGCAGTGTCGGGTCAAGCCGGGATGGCTACACCTTC. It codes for CASSVGSSRDGYTF.

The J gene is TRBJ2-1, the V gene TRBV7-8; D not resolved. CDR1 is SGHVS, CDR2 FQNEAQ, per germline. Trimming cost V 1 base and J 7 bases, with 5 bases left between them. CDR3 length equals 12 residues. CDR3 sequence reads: CASSLVGNEQFF. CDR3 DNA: TGTGCCAGCAGCTTAGTGGGGAATGAGCAGTTCTTC. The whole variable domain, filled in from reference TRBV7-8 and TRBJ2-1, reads GAGVSQSPRYKVAKRGQDVALRCDPISGHVSLFWYQQALGQGPEFLTYFQNEAQLDKSGLPSDRFFAERPEGSVSTLKIQRTQQEDSAVYLCASSLVGNEQFFGPGTRLTVL.

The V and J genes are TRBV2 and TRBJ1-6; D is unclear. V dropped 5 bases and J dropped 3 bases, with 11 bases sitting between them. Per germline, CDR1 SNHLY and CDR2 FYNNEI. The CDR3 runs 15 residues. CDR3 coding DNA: TGTGCCAGCAGTTTGGGCGGGTACTATAATTCACCCCTCCACTTT. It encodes CASSLGGYYNSPLHF.

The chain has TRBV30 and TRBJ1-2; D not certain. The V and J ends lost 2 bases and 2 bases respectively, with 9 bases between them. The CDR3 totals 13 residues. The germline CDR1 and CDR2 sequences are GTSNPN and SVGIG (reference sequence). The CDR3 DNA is TGTGCCTGGAGTCAAATCCGGAACTATGGCTACACCTTC. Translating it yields CAWSQIRNYGYTF.

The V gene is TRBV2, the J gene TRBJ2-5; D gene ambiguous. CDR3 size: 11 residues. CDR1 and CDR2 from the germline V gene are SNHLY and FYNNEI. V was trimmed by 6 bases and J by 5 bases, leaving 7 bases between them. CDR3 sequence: CASRVGETQYF. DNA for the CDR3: TGTGCCAGCAGGGTGGGGGAGACCCAGTACTTC. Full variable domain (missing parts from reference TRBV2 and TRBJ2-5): EPEVTQTPSHQVTQMGQEVILRCVPISNHLYFYWYRQILGQKVEFLVSFYNNEISEKSEIFDDQFSVERPDGSNFTLKIRSTKLEDSAMYFCASRVGETQYFGPGTRLLVL.

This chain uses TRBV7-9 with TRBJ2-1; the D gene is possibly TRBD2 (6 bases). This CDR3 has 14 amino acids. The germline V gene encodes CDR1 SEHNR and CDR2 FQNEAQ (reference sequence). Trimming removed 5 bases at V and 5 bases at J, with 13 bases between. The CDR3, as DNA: TGTGCCAGCAGCCCGCTAACTAGCAACAATGAGCAGTTCTTC. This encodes CASSPLTSNNEQFF.

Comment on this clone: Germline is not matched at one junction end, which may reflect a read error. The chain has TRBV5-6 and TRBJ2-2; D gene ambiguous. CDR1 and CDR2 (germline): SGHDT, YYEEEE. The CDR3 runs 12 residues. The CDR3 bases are TGTGCCAACAGCTTCAGCACCGGGGAGCTGTTTTTT. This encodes CANSFSTGELFF.